Sequencing of this TCR beta chain was carried out in a study of shared clonotypes between healthy human individuals. Per the germline V gene, CDR1 is MNHNS and CDR2 is SASEGT. V dropped 2 bases and J dropped 8 bases, with 18 bases sitting between them. This CDR3 is built from 16 residues. The repertoire was sequenced with immunoSEQ multiplex PCR; TCRdb's copy has only in-frame clones and lacks some. The table lists about 1.5 million clones, roughly 96% of them singletons. The sample comprised naive CD4+ T cells sorted from blood. Indicated subset: CD45RA+ positively selected. The chain links TRBV6-1 to TRBJ1-4, with a tentative D call TRBD1 (5 bases). This sequence originates from a man aged 25 to 45 in good health. The DNA for the CDR3 is TGTGCCAGCAGTGAATATGGGAGGGCAGGGAAAGAAAAACTGTTTTTT. Translation: CASSEYGRAGKEKLFF.